The 8 T cell receptor beta chains in this list originate from one sample, sequenced in a study of CD8+ T cells in alopecia areata. Described treatment: oral pan-JAK inhibitor, 5-10 mg twice daily. RNA was isolated and reverse transcribed to cDNA, the sequencing template. Measured with immunoSEQ multiplex PCR; TCRdb has only the in-frame clones, and not every one. In the table there are roughly 120,000 clones, about three fifths of which are singletons. The source material was CD8+ T cells sorted from blood, sampled at week 4, from a patient treated with tofacitinib. The receptors derive from a human donor with alopecia areata.

The chain is built from TRBV27 and TRBJ2-7; D call uncertain. Germline CDR1 and CDR2: MNHEY and SMNVEV (reference sequence). The CDR3 extends over 14 amino acids. V lost 4 bases, J lost 3 bases, and 13 bases lay in between. Here the CDR3 DNA reads TGTGCCAGCAGTTGGGGTGAAGGATACTACGAGCAGTACTTC. Encoded protein: CASSWGEGYYEQYF.

In this sample, this clone turned up a few times. The gene calls are TRBV30 and TRBJ2-7; D is perhaps TRBD1 (6 bases). Looked up from germline, CDR1 is GTSNPN and CDR2 is SVGIG (reference sequence). The V and J ends lost 3 bases and 2 bases respectively, with 17 bases between them. The CDR3 contains 15 residues. In nucleotides, the CDR3 is TGTGCCTGGAGGGGCCCCATGGGGGCTACCTACGAGCAGTACTTC. It specifies CAWRGPMGATYEQYF.

The genes are TRBV5-1 and TRBJ2-7; tentative D call: TRBD1 (6 bases). This CDR3 comprises 16 residues. CDR1 is SGHRS and CDR2 is YFSETQ in the germline V gene. With 4 bases removed from V and 6 bases from J, the gap between germline ends came to 23 bases. CDR3 DNA sequence: TGCGCCAGCAGCCTGGATATACAGGGTTTCGGGTCCGAGCAGTACTTC. Translated: CASSLDIQGFGSEQYF. The complete variable domain, with remaining parts taken from reference TRBV5-1 and TRBJ2-7, reads KAGVTQTPRYLIKTRGQQVTLSCSPISGHRSVSWYQQTPGQGLQFLFEYFSETQRNKGNFPGRFSGRQFSNSRSEMNVSTLELGDSALYLCASSLDIQGFGSEQYFGPGTRLTVT.

J is TRBJ2-7 and V is TRBV7-9; the D is unclear. V was clipped by 1 base and J by 2 bases, with 9 bases between them. This CDR3 contains 14 residues. In germline, CDR1 is SEHNR, CDR2 FQNEAQ (reference sequence). The CDR3 sequence is CASSLVQWPYEQYF. The CDR3 DNA sequence: TGTGCCAGCAGCTTAGTCCAGTGGCCCTACGAGCAGTACTTC.

The gene calls are TRBV10-3 and TRBJ2-1; a possible D gene is TRBD1 (5 bases). CDR3 size: 15 residues. CDR1 and CDR2 from the germline V gene are ENHRY and SYGVKD. Deletions cut 0 bases from V and 5 bases from J, with 11 bases between. In DNA form, the CDR3 reads TGTGCCATCAGTGAGTCGATTGACAGCCACAATGAGCAGTTCTTC. Protein sequence: CAISESIDSHNEQFF.

The chain employs TRBV13 and TRBJ2-3; D is possibly TRBD1 or TRBD2 (6 bases each). The V gene's germline CDR1 is PRHDT and CDR2 FYEKMQ (reference sequence). There are 15 residues in the CDR3. The ends were cut back, 3 bases at V and 1 base at J, with 11 bases in the middle. The CDR3 region has the DNA TGTGCCAGCAGCTTTACGGGGGCCCGCACAGATACGCAGTATTTT. This translates into CASSFTGARTDTQYF.

The rearrangement joins TRBV7-6 to TRBJ2-7; D call uncertain. V lost 0 bases, J lost 5 bases, and 8 bases lay in between. The CDR3 totals 13 residues. The germline V gene has CDR1 SGHVS and CDR2 FNYEAQ. CDR3 nucleotide sequence: TGTGCCAGCAGCTTAGCTATCCGGGACGAGCAGTACTTC. Protein sequence: CASSLAIRDEQYF.

The chain employs TRBV30 and TRBJ1-3; D gene uncertain. CDR3 length: 13 amino acids. Germline V gene data show CDR1 as GTSNPN and CDR2 as SVGIG (reference sequence). V was shortened by 1 base and J by 0 bases, with 4 bases between the two germline ends. In nucleotides, the CDR3 is TGTGCCTGGAGTGGCGCCTCTGGAAACACCATATATTTT. Protein product: CAWSGASGNTIYF.